Each of the 18 T cell receptor beta chains below was sequenced from the same sample in a study of T cell changes during pregnancy in multiple sclerosis. Libraries were prepared by immunoSEQ multiplex PCR; TCRdb keeps only in-frame clonotypes and omits some of them. The sample records approximately 49,000 clones, 85% to 95% being singletons. Sequencing was performed on peripheral blood, taken after pregnancy. The receptors come from a female donor with multiple sclerosis, enrolled in a pregnancy study.

This sequence joins TRBV30 and TRBJ1-1, with D perhaps matching TRBD1 (5 bases). Per the germline V gene, CDR1 is GTSNPN and CDR2 is SVGIG (reference sequence). The CDR3 is made up of 13 amino acids. Trimming left V 7 bases short and J 1 base short, with 13 bases between. CDR3 sequence reads: CALGRTKNTEAFF. CDR3 nucleotide sequence: TGTGCCTTGGGCCGGACAAAGAACACTGAAGCTTTCTTT.

The table lists this clone with a few counts. The rearrangement links TRBV6-4 to TRBJ2-1, with 11 bases that match TRBD2. In germline, CDR1 is MRHNA, CDR2 SNTAGT. The CDR3 runs 15 residues. V was clipped by 0 bases and J by 6 bases; unmatched bases: 1. The CDR3 region is CASSDSSGGANEQFF. The CDR3 DNA reads as TGTGCCAGCAGTGACTCTAGCGGGGGGGCCAATGAGCAGTTCTTC.

V is TRBV9 and J is TRBJ2-5; TRBD2 matches 12 bases. This CDR3 spans 17 amino acids. Germline V gene lookup returns CDR1 SGDLS and CDR2 YYNGEE. The junction had 4 bases not matched to a gene; V was cut back by 0 bases and J by 1 base. DNA for the CDR3: TGTGCCAGCAGCGTAGCGTCGGGACTAGCGGGCCAAGAGACCCAGTACTTC. This gives the protein CASSVASGLAGQETQYF. Complete variable domain (other parts from reference TRBV9 and TRBJ2-5): DSGVTQTPKHLITATGQRVTLRCSPRSGDLSVYWYQQSLDQGLQFLIQYYNGEERAKGNILERFSAQQFPDLHSELNLSSLELGDSALYFCASSVASGLAGQETQYFGPGTRLLVL.

The J gene is TRBJ1-2, the V gene TRBV6-5; the match to TRBD1 covers 7 bases. The CDR3 spans 13 residues. Germline assignment: CDR1 MNHEY and CDR2 SVGAGI. Trimming at V came to 6 bases and at J to 5 bases, leaving 6 bases not matched to a gene. CDR3 amino acids: CASSPGGRYGYTF. CDR3 in DNA: TGTGCCAGCAGCCCAGGGGGGAGGTATGGCTACACCTTC.

The J gene is TRBJ2-7, the V gene TRBV7-2; 10 nucleotides agree with TRBD2. Per the germline V gene, CDR1 is SGHTA and CDR2 is FQGNSA. With 4 bases clipped from V and 5 bases from J, the junction kept 17 bases outside the gene matches. The CDR3 sequence is 18 residues long. CDR3 bases: TGTGCCAGCAGCTCCCCCAGAGGTATAGCGGGGGGTTACAACGAGCAGTACTTC. This encodes CASSSPRGIAGGYNEQYF.

CDR3 protein: CASSPPGQGVREFF. CDR3 nucleotides: TGTGCCAGCAGCCCACCGGGACAGGGGGTTCGGGAGTTCTTC. V and J are TRBV9 and TRBJ2-1; 11 bases are shared with TRBD1. The CDR3 is 14 residues long. Germline V gives CDR1 SGDLS, CDR2 YYNGEE. Germline trimming cut 4 bases from V and 14 bases from J; bases unmatched to any gene: 11.

J is TRBJ1-5 and V is TRBV11-2; D possibly corresponds to TRBD1 (5 bases). The CDR3 has 14 residues. Trimming stripped 0 bases from V and 4 bases from J, with 7 bases between. The germline CDR1 and CDR2 sequences are SGHAT and FQNNGV. The CDR3 spells CASSLDSGNQPQHF. The CDR3 coding sequence is TGTGCCAGCAGCTTAGACTCAGGGAATCAGCCCCAGCATTTT.

The V gene is TRBV30, the J gene TRBJ1-2, with 9 nucleotides matching TRBD1. This CDR3 comprises 11 residues. V shed 7 bases, J shed 7 bases, and the junction held 4 bases outside the gene matches. From germline, CDR1 is GTSNPN and CDR2 SVGIG (reference sequence). CDR3 region: CAYPTGGGYTF. The CDR3 nucleotides are TGTGCCTACCCGACAGGGGGTGGCTACACCTTC.

CDR3 in amino acids: CASSLGGVGGNTEAFF. CDR3 sequence (DNA): TGTGCCAGCAGCTTAGGCGGTGTAGGAGGGAACACTGAAGCTTTCTTT. The chain couples TRBV11-1 to TRBJ1-1; D gene uncertain. Germline CDR1 SGHAT, CDR2 FQDESV (reference sequence). V gave up 1 base and J gave up 1 base, with 13 bases separating them. The CDR3 length is 16 residues.

The CDR3 spells CASSFRQGEADTEAFF. The CDR3 coding sequence is TGTGCCAGCAGCTTCCGACAGGGGGAGGCGGACACTGAAGCTTTCTTT. The chain uses TRBV5-8 and TRBJ1-1; 9 bases map to TRBD1. The CDR3 covers 16 residues. Germline-derived CDR1 and CDR2 are SGHTS and YDEGEE. Losses at the gene ends were 2 bases for V and 3 bases for J; bases not matched to a gene: 8.

The chain recombines TRBV7-3 with TRBJ1-2; weak D call: TRBD1 (5 bases). Trimming pared 6 bases from V and 4 bases from J, leaving 12 bases between. The CDR3 has 13 amino acids. The V gene's germline CDR1 is SGHTA and CDR2 FQGTGA. The DNA of the CDR3 is TGTGCCAGCAGGATTGGGACTGGCTATGGCTACACCTTC. Protein sequence: CASRIGTGYGYTF. Full variable domain (outside the CDR3, taken from reference TRBV7-3 and TRBJ1-2): GAGVSQTPSNKVTEKGKYVELRCDPISGHTALYWYRQSLGQGPEFLIYFQGTGAADDSGLPNDRFFAVRPEGSVSTLKIQRTERGDSAVYLCASRIGTGYGYTFGSGTRLTVV.

The chain employs TRBV11-2 and TRBJ1-2, with no clear D. Looked up from germline, CDR1 is SGHAT and CDR2 is FQNNGV. This CDR3 is 15 amino acids long. The V gene lost 5 bases and the J gene lost 2 bases, with 15 bases spanning the gap. The CDR3: CASSPGAGSNYGYTF. The CDR3 DNA sequence: TGTGCCAGCAGCCCAGGCGCCGGTTCGAACTATGGCTACACCTTC.

The chain uses TRBV7-4 and TRBJ2-1; possibly TRBD2 for D (6 bases). Trimming removed 1 base from V and 7 bases from J, with 14 bases in between. Germline V gene lookup returns CDR1 SGHVT and CDR2 SQSDAQ. This CDR3 comprises 15 residues. CDR3 DNA: TGTGCCAGCAGCTTAGAGGTAATCGGGGGTAATGAGCAGTTCTTC. The encoded protein is CASSLEVIGGNEQFF.

V and J are TRBV10-2 and TRBJ1-1, with D possibly matching TRBD1 (5 bases). Germline lookup yields CDR1 WSHSY and CDR2 SAAADI. Trimming removed 8 bases at V and 1 base at J, with 14 bases between. CDR3 length: 14 residues. This CDR3 is CASGHQEPNTEAFF. The DNA of the CDR3 is TGCGCCAGCGGACATCAGGAGCCGAACACTGAAGCTTTCTTT.

V and J are TRBV18 and TRBJ1-1, with D possibly being TRBD1 (5 bases). V was trimmed by 4 bases and J by 1 base, leaving 13 bases between them. Germline V gene lookup returns CDR1 KGHSH and CDR2 LQKENI. The CDR3 is 15 residues long. The DNA for the CDR3 is TGTGCCAGCTCACGGGGCCTCTTGCGGAACACTGAAGCTTTCTTT. This codes for CASSRGLLRNTEAFF.

In its sample, this clone was seen a few times. The V call is TRBV18, the J call TRBJ1-4; perhaps TRBD1 as D (5 bases). This CDR3 is 15 amino acids long. Trimming left V 3 bases short and J 8 bases short, with 16 bases between. Germline CDR1 KGHSH, CDR2 LQKENI. This chain's CDR3 is CASSPLKGVKEKLFF. CDR3 nucleotide sequence: TGTGCCAGCTCACCCTTGAAAGGGGTGAAAGAAAAACTGTTTTTT.

The chain carries TRBV4-2 and TRBJ1-2; 9 bases are shared with TRBD1. Looked up from germline, CDR1 is LGHNA and CDR2 is YNFKEQ. V was pared by 1 base and J by 4 bases, with 10 bases of the junction left unmatched. This CDR3 has 17 amino acids. CDR3 in amino acids: CASSQGIQGALTYGYTF. CDR3 sequence (DNA): TGTGCCAGCAGCCAAGGAATACAGGGGGCGCTTACCTATGGCTACACCTTC.

The CDR3: CASSSWTGGAGHEQYF. Here the CDR3 DNA reads TGTGCCAGCAGTTCATGGACAGGGGGCGCGGGCCACGAGCAGTACTTC. The chain combines TRBV27 with TRBJ2-7, with 11 nucleotides matching TRBD1. Unmatched junction bases numbered 10, after V lost 4 bases and J lost 5 bases. CDR1 and CDR2 from the germline V gene are MNHEY and SMNVEV (reference sequence). The CDR3 is 16 amino acids.